This T cell receptor (beta chain) originates from a study of patients and donors after allogeneic stem cell transplantation. This clonotype was counted once. TCRdb reanalysed the RT-PCR reads using MiXCR and keeps one entry per CDR3 protein. The table records 1,500 to 2,000 distinct CDR3 sequences, 20% to 25% of them present only once. This clonotype originated in a human donor who was either an allogeneic HSCT recipient or a stem cell or donor lymphocyte infusion donor (not recorded which). It is not recorded whose cells these are; they may come from a transplant donor. The sample was blood, either unsorted or a sorted T cell fraction (not recorded which).

CDR3 in amino acids: CASSQELAGVSTDTQYF. In DNA, the CDR3 is TGTGCCAGCAGCCAAGAGCTAGCGGGCGTTAGCACAGATACGCAGTATTTT. The chain combines TRBV4-2 with TRBJ2-3, with 8 bases lining up with TRBD2. Per the germline V gene, CDR1 is LGHNA and CDR2 is YNFKEQ. The CDR3 is 17 residues long. The junction had 5 bases not matched to a gene; V was cut back by 0 bases and J by 0 bases.